This entry concerns a single T cell receptor beta chain. A read error may be the cause here, since a much bigger clone is one base away. The data are from a study of regulatory T cells in long-lasting Graves disease. Time point of the sample: persistent/refractory GD, antithyroid drugs over 5 years with positive TRAb. RNA isolated from PBMCs was used to make the TCR library. Through Arm-PCR of CDR3 regions and iRepertoire HTBI primers, TCR beta libraries were built. TCRdb called the multiplex PCR reads again in MiXCR, with one record for every CDR3 protein. The data contain 300,000 to 350,000 distinct CDR3 sequences, roughly 21% of them singletons. Germline CDR1 and CDR2: SEHNR and FQNEAQ (reference sequence). V lost 5 bases to trimming and J lost 5 bases, with 13 bases between them. CDR3 length equals 13 residues.

The receptor was derived from a female donor with Graves disease. The material was peripheral blood mononuclear cells (PBMCs), obtained when the disease was refractory, from a patient treated with antithyroid drugs. The rearrangement links TRBV7-9 to TRBJ2-7; D unclear. The CDR3 coding sequence is TGTGCCAGCAGCGCCCAATCGGAAGACGAGCAGTACTTC. Residues: CASSAQSEDEQYF.